This T cell receptor (beta chain) came from a study of shared clonotypes between healthy human individuals. In the authors' workflow: Filtering of immunoSEQ junctional sequences could not match full-length read filtering. Clones were read by immunoSEQ multiplex PCR, and TCRdb kept only the in-frame ones, dropping some. V, J and clone size derive from that table, while D and trimming were established from the DNA sequence. The table shows over a million clones, with approximately 98.5% occurring only once. This clone appeared a single time. Its cognate antigen is unknown. Study-wide results and limits: The naive CD4 repertoires of a few donors were compared, and approximately 4.5% of clonotypes were shared. Non-shared clonotypes displayed generation probabilities falling below those of clonotypes present in all four donors.

Every one of the donors was a Caucasian adult that lived in Nashville, Tennessee. Trimming took off 6 bases at V and 9 bases at J, with 9 bases between the two ends. Germline values: CDR1 MDHEN, CDR2 SYDVKM. The CDR3 spans 11 residues. The J gene is TRBJ2-1, the V gene TRBV28; D not certain. The source is a man aged 25-45 years in good health. Sequenced sample: naive CD4+ T cells sorted from blood. Subset in this sample: CD45RA+ positively selected. CDR3 bases: TGTGCCAGCAGCCACTACCTTGAGCAGTTCTTC. Amino acids: CASSHYLEQFF.